The rows below give T cell receptor beta chains drawn from one sample of a study of blood T cells in healthy people across ages. In TCRdb, the 5' RACE reads were re-called with MiXCR into one record per CDR3 protein. Of 600,000 to 800,000 distinct CDR3 sequences listed, over 40% are singletons. The sample comprised blood. The receptors were sampled from a woman aged 80 or over in good health. Both conserved end residues are part of each CDR3. Fields, in order: D gene, J gene, clone size, V gene, CDR3 DNA, CDR3 protein. D genes are given only for firm matches. The size field is filled for only some rows; it gives once, few, many or a size class.

- TRBJ1-6 - TRBV29-1 TGCAGCGTTCGTCATACGACCAATAATTCACCCCTCCACTTT CSVRHTTNNSPLHF
- TRBJ1-2 - TRBV29-1 TGCAGCGTCGCGGACAGCTCAGAAAACTATGGCTACACCTTC CSVADSSENYGYTF
- TRBJ1-1 - TRBV4-2 TGTGCCAGCAGCCAAGACGCCAGCCCTATGAACACTGAAGCTTTCTTT CASSQDASPMNTEAFF
TRBD2 TRBJ2-3 - TRBV24-1 TGTGCCACCAGTGATTCAAGCGGGGGGGCCATTCCAGATACGCAGTATTTT CATSDSSGGAIPDTQYF
- TRBJ2-5 - TRBV9 TGTGCCAGCAGCAGCCGGACCTCGGGAGAGACCCAGTACTTC CASSSRTSGETQYF
- TRBJ2-7 - TRBV20-1 TGCAGTGCTAGTTCCAATATAGCGGTCTACGAGCAGTACTTC CSASSNIAVYEQYF
TRBD2 TRBJ2-3 few TRBV20-1 TGCAGTGCTAGGGATGCGGTGGGAGGGTCAGATACGCAGTATTTT CSARDAVGGSDTQYF
- TRBJ2-3 once TRBV27 TGTGCCAGCGGCTCCCGGGAGCAGATATCAGATACGCAGTATTTT CASGSREQISDTQYF
- TRBJ2-7 few TRBV7-9 TGTGCCAGCAGCTTACCTGCAGGGGTTAAAGATGAGCAGTACTTC CASSLPAGVKDEQYF
TRBD1 TRBJ2-5 - TRBV4-1 TGCGCCAGCAGCCTGACACGGACAGGGTACCGAGAGACCCAGTACTTC CASSLTRTGYRETQYF
TRBD1 TRBJ2-7 - TRBV5-1 TGCGCCAGCTGCACCGGGACAGCTTCCTACGAGCAGTACTTC CASCTGTASYEQYF
TRBD2 TRBJ2-2 - TRBV7-9 TGTGCCAGCAGCTTGATTCAGGGAGGGGAGGCCGGGGAGCTGTTTTTT CASSLIQGGEAGELFF
TRBD2 TRBJ2-1 - TRBV2 TGTGCCAGCAGTGAAGACCGACTAGCGGGACAAGAGACCCAGTTCTTC CASSEDRLAGQETQFF
TRBD1 TRBJ2-7 many TRBV20-1 TGCAGTGCCCATCCCGGGACAGGGACCTACGAGCAGTACTTC CSAHPGTGTYEQYF
TRBD2 TRBJ2-7 - TRBV7-2 TGTGCCAGCAGCCTACGTAGCGGGGGAGGCTCCTACGAGCAGTACTTC CASSLRSGGGSYEQYF
- TRBJ1-2 - TRBV12-3/TRBV12-4 TGTGCCAGCAGTTTAGCGCAGGGATTAGACTATGGCTACACCTTC CASSLAQGLDYGYTF
TRBD2 TRBJ2-1 - TRBV20-1 TGCAGTGCGAGAGCGCGCGGGGGTTCAACTACCAACTCCTACAATGAGCAGTTCTTC CSARARGGSTTNSYNEQFF
- TRBJ1-5 - TRBV28 TGTGCCAGCAGAGATGACCGGGGAAGTGGCAATCAGCCCCAGCATTTT CASRDDRGSGNQPQHF
- TRBJ2-5 - TRBV5-1 TGCGCCAGCAGCTTTCAGGGTCCCCCAGAGACCCAGTACTTC CASSFQGPPETQYF
TRBD2 TRBJ2-1 - TRBV6-5 TGTGCCAGCAGTTACTCGTTCGGTAGCGGGAAGCCCTCGAGGGGTGAGCAGTTCTTC CASSYSFGSGKPSRGEQFF
TRBD2 TRBJ2-3 many TRBV7-2 TGTGCCAGCAACCCTAGCGGGGGACAGCACAGGAGCACAGATACGCAGTATTTT CASNPSGGQHRSTDTQYF
- TRBJ2-5 many TRBV6-2/TRBV6-3 TGTGCCAGCAGTCTACGGTCCGGACCCAAGTACTTC CASSLRSGPKYF
- TRBJ2-3 few TRBV7-2 TGTGCCAGCAGCTCCACCGGACTGGGCTTGGATACGCAGTATTTT CASSSTGLGLDTQYF
- TRBJ2-7 - TRBV28 TGTGCCAGCAGTGGCAGCAACTCGGGTCTCTACGAGCAGTACTTC CASSGSNSGLYEQYF
TRBD1 TRBJ2-2 - TRBV28 TGTGCCAGCACGGGTAGCCAGGGGGCGATCGGGGAGCTGTTTTTT CASTGSQGAIGELFF
- TRBJ2-7 few TRBV11-2 TGTGCCAGCGTTTTACGGAGACGATGTATTGAATGGGGGACCTACGAGCAGTACTTC CASVLRRRCIEWGTYEQYF
- TRBJ2-3 - TRBV24-1 TGTGCCACCAGTGATTTGAGGGGACCGCATCCAGATACGCAGTATTTT CATSDLRGPHPDTQYF
TRBD2 TRBJ2-1 once TRBV11-3 TGTGCCAGCAGCCACCGAAGTAGCGGGAGGACAACTCCCGTCAATGAGCAGTTCTTC CASSHRSSGRTTPVNEQFF
TRBD2 TRBJ2-3 many TRBV12-3/TRBV12-4 TGTGCCAGCAGACCCCGGCTAGCGGGTCATACGCAGTATTTT CASRPRLAGHTQYF
- TRBJ2-1 many TRBV15 TGTGCCACCAGCAGAGATCCAGCGAGCGAGCAGTTCTTC CATSRDPASEQFF
TRBD2 TRBJ2-3 many TRBV29-1 TGCAGCGTTGAGGGGGCGGGGGGCGCAGGTACGCAGTATTTT CSVEGAGGAGTQYF
- TRBJ2-7 many TRBV4-1 TGCGCCAGCAGCCAACCCGGCCGGTACGAGCAGTACTTC CASSQPGRYEQYF
- TRBJ2-5 - TRBV12-3/TRBV12-4 TGTGCCAGTAGGGAATCCCAAGAGACCCAGTACTTC CASRESQETQYF
- TRBJ2-3 once TRBV12-3/TRBV12-4 TGTGCCAGCAGAAACAGGGTTAGAGCAGATACGCAGTATTTT CASRNRVRADTQYF
- TRBJ2-7 many TRBV27 TGTGCCAGCAGTTTCACGGGACGCGCCTACGAGCAGTACTTC CASSFTGRAYEQYF
TRBD2 TRBJ2-4 - TRBV2 TGTGCCAGCAGTGATCAACTAGCGGGAGGAAACATTCAGTACTTC CASSDQLAGGNIQYF
TRBD1 TRBJ1-6 few TRBV5-1 TGCGCCAGTTTCGGACAGGGGGGCAATTCACCCCTCCACTTT CASFGQGGNSPLHF
- TRBJ1-1 - TRBV10-3 TGTGCCATCAGTGAGTACCAGGGGGAAGCTTTCTTT CAISEYQGEAFF
TRBD1 TRBJ1-1 - TRBV5-6 TGTGCCAGCGATTTCAGGGGGTTAAGGAACACTGAAGCTTTCTTT CASDFRGLRNTEAFF
- TRBJ2-1 - TRBV12-3/TRBV12-4 TGTGCCAGCAGTTTTAAGGGACGAGGATACAATGAGCAGTTCTTC CASSFKGRGYNEQFF
- TRBJ2-2 - TRBV20-1 TGCAGTGCTGCCCGGGACTCGGTGGGCACCGGGGAGCTGTTTTTT CSAARDSVGTGELFF
- TRBJ2-7 - TRBV29-1 TGCAGCGTGGCCGGGAACTCGCCGTACGAGCAGTACTTC CSVAGNSPYEQYF
TRBD2 TRBJ2-5 many TRBV10-3 TGTGCCATCAGTGAAGGGACTAGCGGTTTAGAGACCCAGTACTTC CAISEGTSGLETQYF
TRBD1 TRBJ1-6 - TRBV11-2 TGTGCCAGCAGCCCAAACGCAGGGGGAGGGAATTCACCCCTCCACTTT CASSPNAGGGNSPLHF
TRBD2 TRBJ2-7 - TRBV28 TGTGCCAGTTCGCTAGCGGATGACTACGAGCAGTACTTC CASSLADDYEQYF
- TRBJ2-5 - TRBV7-2 TGTGCCAGCAGCCGTCAGGCGACCCGAGGGGAGACCCAGTACTTC CASSRQATRGETQYF
- TRBJ1-1 - TRBV9 TGTGCCAGCAGCGTAGCGGTGGGGCGGAACACTGAAGCTTTCTTT CASSVAVGRNTEAFF
- TRBJ2-5 - TRBV2 TGTGCCAGCAGTGAACGCAGGGTGGGAGAGACCCAGTACTTC CASSERRVGETQYF
TRBD2 TRBJ2-5 - TRBV15 TGTGCCACCAGCAGAGTTGGGACTAGCGGATACCAAGAGACCCAGTACTTC CATSRVGTSGYQETQYF
- TRBJ2-3 many TRBV2 TGTGCCAGCAGGAGACAGGTCACAGATACGCAGTATTTT CASRRQVTDTQYF
TRBD2 TRBJ2-1 - TRBV10-3 TGTGCCATCAGTGAGGGGGGGACGCGGGAGACTCAGTTCTTC CAISEGGTRETQFF
TRBD2 TRBJ2-5 few TRBV5-1 TGCGCCAGCAGCTTATTTACTAGCGGGGGACGGGAGACCCAGTACTTC CASSLFTSGGRETQYF
TRBD1 TRBJ2-5 - TRBV20-1 TGCAGTGCTCGACAGGGAAAAGAGACCCAGTACTTC CSARQGKETQYF
TRBD1 TRBJ2-1 - TRBV5-1 TGCGCCAGCAGCACCACGACAGGGCGGTCCCCTTCCGTCCACATCTACAATGAGCAGTTCTTC CASSTTTGRSPSVHIYNEQFF